The next 8 T cell receptor beta chains were all read from a single sample in a study of blood T cells in healthy people across ages. It was with a sample-barcoded 5' primer and a J-beta primer mix that a second PCR of roughly 7 to 11 cycles was run. TCRdb reanalysed the 5' RACE reads using MiXCR and keeps one entry per CDR3 protein. Among 1,300,000 or so distinct CDR3 sequences, almost 60% were seen once, and the ten largest hold over 5%. Sequencing was performed on blood. The receptors shown here come from a man between 18 and 29 years old in good health.

V gene TRBV12-3 or TRBV12-4 combines with J gene TRBJ2-5; tentatively, D is TRBD1 or TRBD2 (7 bases each). The CDR3 covers 14 residues. V was shortened by 5 bases and J by 7 bases, with 17 bases between the two germline ends. This CDR3 is CASSPEQGRVTQYF. CDR3 coding DNA: TGTGCCAGCAGTCCCGAACAGGGGAGGGTGACCCAGTACTTC.

This clonotype was seen a few times. The J gene is TRBJ2-7, the V gene TRBV5-1, with D perhaps matching TRBD1 (5 bases). The CDR3 is 14 amino acids. Germline lookup yields CDR1 SGHRS and CDR2 YFSETQ. V was clipped by 4 bases and J by 3 bases, with 14 bases between them. CDR3 DNA: TGCGCCAGCAGCCCGACAGCCGAAGTCTACGAGCAGTACTTC. Protein product: CASSPTAEVYEQYF.

The sample holds a few counts of this clonotype. The V and J genes are TRBV24-1 and TRBJ2-2, with a weak D call TRBD2 (6 bases). This CDR3 comprises 13 residues. V lost 4 bases, J lost 6 bases, and 8 bases lay in between. The germline CDR1 and CDR2 sequences are KGHDR and SFDVKD. CDR3 bases: TGTGCCACCAGTGACCCGGGGGCCGGGGAGCTGTTTTTT. Translated, it gives CATSDPGAGELFF.

The J gene is TRBJ2-1, the V gene TRBV10-3; no clear D gene. Trimming took 4 bases from V and 6 from J, leaving 13 bases between them. The V gene's germline CDR1 is ENHRY and CDR2 SYGVKD. The CDR3 sequence is 14 residues long. Here the CDR3 reads CAISGAKGPNEQFF. CDR3 coding DNA: TGTGCCATCAGTGGGGCAAAGGGCCCCAATGAGCAGTTCTTC.

The chain uses TRBV29-1 and TRBJ2-1, with D maybe TRBD1 (6 bases). CDR1 and CDR2 from the germline V gene are SQVTM and ANQGSEA. The CDR3 runs 16 residues. V was shortened by 1 base and J by 0 bases, with 13 bases between the two germline ends. The CDR3: CSVEGQERSSYNEQFF. CDR3 bases: TGCAGCGTTGAAGGACAGGAACGTAGCTCCTACAATGAGCAGTTCTTC.

This chain uses TRBV12-3 or TRBV12-4 with TRBJ2-3, with 11 bases aligning to TRBD1. CDR3 length: 16 amino acids. The J segment lost 7 bases and the V segment lost 3 bases, leaving 9 bases of the junction unmatched. The CDR3 DNA reads TGTGCCAGCAGTTTCATCCGGGACAGGGGGTTGTATACGCAGTATTTT. The encoded protein is CASSFIRDRGLYTQYF.

The rearrangement joins TRBV6-1 to TRBJ1-1; 9 bases match TRBD1. The length of the CDR3 is 14 residues. Germline values: CDR1 MNHNS, CDR2 SASEGT. V shed 0 bases, J shed 5 bases, and the junction held 1 base outside the gene matches. CDR3 sequence: CASSEAGTGTEAFF. CDR3 nucleotides: TGTGCCAGCAGTGAAGCAGGGACAGGGACTGAAGCTTTCTTT.

The V call is TRBV7-2, the J call TRBJ2-5; D not resolved. The V end was cut by 5 bases, the J end by 0 bases, with 10 bases between. The CDR3 is made up of 14 amino acids. CDR1 is SGHTA and CDR2 is FQGNSA in the germline V gene. CDR3 in amino acids: CASSVRIHQETQYF. The CDR3 DNA reads as TGTGCCAGCAGCGTTAGGATTCACCAAGAGACCCAGTACTTC.